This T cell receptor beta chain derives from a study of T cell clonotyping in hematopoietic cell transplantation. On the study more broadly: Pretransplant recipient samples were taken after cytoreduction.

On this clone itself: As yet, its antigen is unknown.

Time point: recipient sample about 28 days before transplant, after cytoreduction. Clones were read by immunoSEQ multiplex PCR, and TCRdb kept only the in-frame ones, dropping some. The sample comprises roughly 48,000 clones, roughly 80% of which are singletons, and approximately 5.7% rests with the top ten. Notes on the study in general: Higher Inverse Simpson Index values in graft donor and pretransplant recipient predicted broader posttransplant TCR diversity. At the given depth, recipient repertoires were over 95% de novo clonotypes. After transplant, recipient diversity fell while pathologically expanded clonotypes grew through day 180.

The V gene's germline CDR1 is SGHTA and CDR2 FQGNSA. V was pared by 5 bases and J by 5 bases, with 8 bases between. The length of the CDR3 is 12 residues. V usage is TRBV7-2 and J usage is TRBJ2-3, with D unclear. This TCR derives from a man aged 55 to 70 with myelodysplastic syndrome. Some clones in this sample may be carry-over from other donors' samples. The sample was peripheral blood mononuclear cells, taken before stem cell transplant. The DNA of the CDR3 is TGTGCCAGCAGCCTCCAGCTAGATACGCAGTATTTT. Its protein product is CASSLQLDTQYF.